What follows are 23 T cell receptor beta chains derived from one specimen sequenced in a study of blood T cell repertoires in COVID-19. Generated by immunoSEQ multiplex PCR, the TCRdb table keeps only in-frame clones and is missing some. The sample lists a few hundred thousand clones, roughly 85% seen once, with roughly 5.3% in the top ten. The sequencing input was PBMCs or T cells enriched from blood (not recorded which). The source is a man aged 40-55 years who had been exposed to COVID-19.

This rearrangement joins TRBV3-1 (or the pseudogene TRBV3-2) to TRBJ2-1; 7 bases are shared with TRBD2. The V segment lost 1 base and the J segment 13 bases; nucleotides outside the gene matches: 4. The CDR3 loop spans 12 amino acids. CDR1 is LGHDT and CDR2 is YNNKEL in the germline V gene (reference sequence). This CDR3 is CASSQGTRSQFF. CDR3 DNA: TGTGCCAGCAGCCAAGGGACTAGGTCTCAGTTCTTC.

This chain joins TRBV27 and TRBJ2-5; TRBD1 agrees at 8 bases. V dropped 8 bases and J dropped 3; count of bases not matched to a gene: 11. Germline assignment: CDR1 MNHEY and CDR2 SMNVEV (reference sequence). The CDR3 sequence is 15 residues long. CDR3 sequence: CASGDRSWNKETQYF. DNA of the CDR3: TGTGCCAGCGGGGACAGGAGCTGGAACAAAGAGACCCAGTACTTC.

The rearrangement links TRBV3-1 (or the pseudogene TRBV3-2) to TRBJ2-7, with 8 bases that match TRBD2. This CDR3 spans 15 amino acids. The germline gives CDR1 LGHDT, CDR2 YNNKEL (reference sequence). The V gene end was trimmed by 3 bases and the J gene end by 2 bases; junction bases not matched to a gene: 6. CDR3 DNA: TGTGCCAGCAGCCAGATAGCGGGGCCCACCTACGAGCAGTACTTC. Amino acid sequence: CASSQIAGPTYEQYF.

The CDR3 protein is CASSFTLSEQYF. CDR3 coding DNA: TGCGCCAGCAGCTTTACTCTTTCCGAGCAGTACTTC. V gene TRBV5-1 combines with J gene TRBJ2-7; unclear D gene. The CDR3 consists of 12 residues. Trimming pared 2 bases from V and 6 bases from J, leaving 9 bases between. Germline lookup yields CDR1 SGHRS and CDR2 YFSETQ. The full variable domain, in which reference TRBV5-1 and TRBJ2-7 provide the parts outside the CDR3, is KAGVTQTPRYLIKTRGQQVTLSCSPISGHRSVSWYQQTPGQGLQFLFEYFSETQRNKGNFPGRFSGRQFSNSRSEMNVSTLELGDSALYLCASSFTLSEQYFGPGTRLTVT.

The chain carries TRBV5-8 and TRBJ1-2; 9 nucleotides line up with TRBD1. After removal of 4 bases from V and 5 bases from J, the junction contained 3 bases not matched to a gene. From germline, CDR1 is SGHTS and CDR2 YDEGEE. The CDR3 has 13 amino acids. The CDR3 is CASSAGTGYGYTF. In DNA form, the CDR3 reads TGTGCCAGCAGCGCAGGGACAGGGTATGGCTACACCTTC.

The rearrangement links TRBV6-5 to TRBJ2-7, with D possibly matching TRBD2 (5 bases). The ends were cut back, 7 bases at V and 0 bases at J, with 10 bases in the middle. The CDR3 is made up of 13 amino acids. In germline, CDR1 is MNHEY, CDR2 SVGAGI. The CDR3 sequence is CASIPGDSYEQYF. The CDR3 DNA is TGTGCCAGCATTCCCGGGGACTCCTACGAGCAGTACTTC.

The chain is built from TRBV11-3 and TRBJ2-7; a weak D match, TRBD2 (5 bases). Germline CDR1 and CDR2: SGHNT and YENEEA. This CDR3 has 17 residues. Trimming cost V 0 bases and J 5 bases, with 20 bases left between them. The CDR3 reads CASSLDPSWISLDEQYF. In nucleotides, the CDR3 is TGTGCCAGCAGCTTAGATCCTAGCTGGATCAGTTTGGACGAGCAGTACTTC. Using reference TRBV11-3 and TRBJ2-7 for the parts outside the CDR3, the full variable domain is EAGVVQSPRYKIIEKKQPVAFWCNPISGHNTLYWYLQNLGQGPELLIRYENEEAVDDSQLPKDRFSAERLKGVDSTLKIQPAELGDSAVYLCASSLDPSWISLDEQYFGPGTRLTVT.

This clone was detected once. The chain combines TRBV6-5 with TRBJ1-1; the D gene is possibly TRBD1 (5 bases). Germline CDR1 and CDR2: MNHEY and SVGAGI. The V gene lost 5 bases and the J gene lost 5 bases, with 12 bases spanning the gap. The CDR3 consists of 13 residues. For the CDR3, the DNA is TGTGCCAGCAGTACCCGGGGGGGTACTGAAGCTTTCTTT. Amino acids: CASSTRGGTEAFF.

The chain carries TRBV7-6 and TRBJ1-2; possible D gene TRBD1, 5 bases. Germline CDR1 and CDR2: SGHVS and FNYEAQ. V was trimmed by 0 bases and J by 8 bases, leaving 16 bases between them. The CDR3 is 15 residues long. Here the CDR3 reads CASSLALGPQGGYTF. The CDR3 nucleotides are TGTGCCAGCAGCTTAGCGCTTGGGCCTCAGGGAGGCTACACCTTC.

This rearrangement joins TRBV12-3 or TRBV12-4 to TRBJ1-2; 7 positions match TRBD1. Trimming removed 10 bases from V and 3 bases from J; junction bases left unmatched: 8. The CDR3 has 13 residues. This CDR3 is CATRRGGHYGYTF. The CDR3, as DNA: TGTGCCACTAGAAGAGGGGGCCACTATGGCTACACCTTC.

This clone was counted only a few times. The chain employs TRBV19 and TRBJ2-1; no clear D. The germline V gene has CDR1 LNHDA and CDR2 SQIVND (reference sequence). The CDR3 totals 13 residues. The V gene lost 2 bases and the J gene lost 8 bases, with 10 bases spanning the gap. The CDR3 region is CASSIPPIHEQFF. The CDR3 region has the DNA TGTGCCAGTAGTATACCCCCAATCCATGAGCAGTTCTTC.

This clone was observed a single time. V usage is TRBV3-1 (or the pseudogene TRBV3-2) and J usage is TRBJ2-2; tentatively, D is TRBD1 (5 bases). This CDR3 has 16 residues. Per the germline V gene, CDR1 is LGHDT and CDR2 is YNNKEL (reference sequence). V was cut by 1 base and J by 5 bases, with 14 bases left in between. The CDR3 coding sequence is TGTGCCAGCAGCCAAGGGTCGAAAAGGGGAACCGGGGAGCTGTTTTTT. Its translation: CASSQGSKRGTGELFF.

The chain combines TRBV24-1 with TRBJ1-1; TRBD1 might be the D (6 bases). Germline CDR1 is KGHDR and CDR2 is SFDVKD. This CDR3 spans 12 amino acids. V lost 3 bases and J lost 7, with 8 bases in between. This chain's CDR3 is CATSDGDNEAFF. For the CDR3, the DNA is TGTGCCACCAGTGATGGGGACAATGAAGCTTTCTTT.

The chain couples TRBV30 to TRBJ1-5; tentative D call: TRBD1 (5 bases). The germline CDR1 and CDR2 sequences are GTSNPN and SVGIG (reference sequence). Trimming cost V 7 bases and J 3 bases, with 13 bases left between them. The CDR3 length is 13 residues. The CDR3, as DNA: TGTGCCTTCCGGCGACAGCCCAATCAGCCCCAGCATTTT. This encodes CAFRRQPNQPQHF. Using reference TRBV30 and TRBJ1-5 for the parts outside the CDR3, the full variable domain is SQTIHQWPATLVQPVGSPLSLECTVEGTSNPNLYWYRQAAGRGLQLLFYSVGIGQISSEVPQNLSASRPQDRQFILSSKKLLLSDSGFYLCAFRRQPNQPQHFGDGTRLSIL.

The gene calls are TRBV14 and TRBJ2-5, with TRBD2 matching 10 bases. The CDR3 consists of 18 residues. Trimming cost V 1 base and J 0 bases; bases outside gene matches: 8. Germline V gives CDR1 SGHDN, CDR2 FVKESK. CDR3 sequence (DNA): TGTGCCAGCAGCCAAGTGGTCCTAGCGGGAGTGTACCAAGAGACCCAGTACTTC. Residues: CASSQVVLAGVYQETQYF.

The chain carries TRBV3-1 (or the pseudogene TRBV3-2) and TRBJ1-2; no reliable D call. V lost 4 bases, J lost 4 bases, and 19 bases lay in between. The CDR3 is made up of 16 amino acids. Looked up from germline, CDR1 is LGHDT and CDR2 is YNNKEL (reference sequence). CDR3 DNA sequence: TGTGCCAGCAGCCGAAGCTTCACCGGGGAGATCTATGGCTACACCTTC. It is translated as CASSRSFTGEIYGYTF.

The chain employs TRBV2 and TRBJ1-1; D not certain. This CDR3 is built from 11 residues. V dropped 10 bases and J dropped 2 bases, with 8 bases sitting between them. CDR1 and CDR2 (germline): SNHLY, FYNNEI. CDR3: CATSGNTEAFF. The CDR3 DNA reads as TGTGCCACTAGCGGTAACACTGAAGCTTTCTTT.

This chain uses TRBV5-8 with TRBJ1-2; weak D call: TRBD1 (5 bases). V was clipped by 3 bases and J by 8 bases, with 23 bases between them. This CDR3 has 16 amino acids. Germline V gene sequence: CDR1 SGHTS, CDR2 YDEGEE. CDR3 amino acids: CASSSSLGGIGRGYTF. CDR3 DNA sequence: TGTGCCAGCAGCTCATCTCTGGGGGGGATTGGTCGAGGCTACACCTTC.

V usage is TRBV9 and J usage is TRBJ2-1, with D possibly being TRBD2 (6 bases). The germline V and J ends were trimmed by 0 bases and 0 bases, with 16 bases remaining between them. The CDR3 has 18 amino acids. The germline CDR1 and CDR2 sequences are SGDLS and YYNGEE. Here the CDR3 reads CASSVGDGLTHSYNEQFF. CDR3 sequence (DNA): TGTGCCAGCAGCGTAGGGGACGGACTAACCCACTCCTACAATGAGCAGTTCTTC.

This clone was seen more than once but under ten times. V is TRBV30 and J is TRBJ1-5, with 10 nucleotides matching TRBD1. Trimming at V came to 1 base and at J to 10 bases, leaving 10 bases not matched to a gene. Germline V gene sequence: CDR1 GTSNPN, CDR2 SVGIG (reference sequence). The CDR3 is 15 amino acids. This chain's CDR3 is CAWSGGQGSSYPQHF. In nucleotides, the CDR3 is TGTGCCTGGAGTGGGGGACAGGGGTCTTCGTACCCCCAGCATTTT.

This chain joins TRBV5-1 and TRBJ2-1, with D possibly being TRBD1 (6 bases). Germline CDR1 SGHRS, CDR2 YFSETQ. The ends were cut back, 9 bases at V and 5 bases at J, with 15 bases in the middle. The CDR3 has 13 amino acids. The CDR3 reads CATKTGRDNEQFF. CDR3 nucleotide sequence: TGCGCCACCAAGACAGGACGAGACAATGAGCAGTTCTTC.

This chain's CDR3 is CASSDRGGTQYF. CDR3 nucleotide sequence: TGCGCCAGCAGTGATCGGGGAGGGACCCAGTACTTC. This rearrangement joins TRBV10-1 to TRBJ2-5, with a possible D match to TRBD2 (6 bases). The V gene lost 3 bases and the J gene lost 7 bases, with 9 bases spanning the gap. Germline lookup yields CDR1 WNHNN and CDR2 SYGVQD (reference sequence). The CDR3 is 12 amino acids.

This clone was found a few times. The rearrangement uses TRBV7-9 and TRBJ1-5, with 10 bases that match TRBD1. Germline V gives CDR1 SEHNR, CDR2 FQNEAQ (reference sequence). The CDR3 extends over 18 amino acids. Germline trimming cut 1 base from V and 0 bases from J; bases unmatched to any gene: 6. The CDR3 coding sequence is TGTGCCAGCAGCTTAGGGACAGGGGGGTCCTATAGCAATCAGCCCCAGCATTTT. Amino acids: CASSLGTGGSYSNQPQHF.